The T cell receptor beta chain under discussion was sequenced for a study of T cell responses to AZD1222 COVID-19 vaccine. Whole-study findings and limits: Donors were largely white British and mainly female; clonal diversity was possibly underestimated.

Turning to this clone: Its specificity is not known.

V lost 2 bases and J lost 4, with 11 bases in between. The CDR3 spans 14 residues. Germline-derived CDR1 and CDR2 are MNHEY and SMNVEV (reference sequence). Here immunoSEQ multiplex PCR was the method, and the copy in TCRdb shows in-frame clones only, minus some. Seen here are about 160,000 clones, approximately 91% observed once, and the top ten hold about 1.9%. The chain has TRBV27 and TRBJ1-1; D is undetermined. Source: peripheral blood, taken on day 0 of AZD1222 vaccination. This TCR was sampled from an adult in good health. CDR3 residues: CASSLTTRTTEAFF. CDR3 coding DNA: TGTGCCAGCAGTTTAACGACCCGGACCACTGAAGCTTTCTTT.